The 14 T cell receptor beta chains given below trace back to one sample, sequenced in a study of blood T cell repertoires in COVID-19. TCRdb keeps only in-frame clones here, not all; method: immunoSEQ multiplex PCR. This table has about 290,000 clones, roughly 90% appearing once. Sequencing input: peripheral blood. These receptors were obtained from a woman between 25 and 40 years old with active or convalescent COVID-19.

The chain carries TRBV24-1 and TRBJ2-3; TRBD2 is a possible D gene (5 bases). CDR3 length equals 16 residues. V gave up 6 bases and J gave up 6 bases, with 21 bases separating them. Germline-derived CDR1 and CDR2 are KGHDR and SFDVKD. This CDR3 is CATSRSGLAGGDTQYF. In DNA, the CDR3 is TGTGCCACCAGTAGGTCTGGGCTGGCGGGTGGGGATACGCAGTATTTT.

The V and J genes are TRBV11-3 and TRBJ2-1; 10 bases match TRBD2. Germline assignment: CDR1 SGHNT and CDR2 YENEEA. The CDR3 has 15 residues. The junction had 8 bases not matched to a gene; V was cut back by 5 bases and J by 7 bases. The CDR3, as DNA: TGTGCCAGCAGCCGATTAGCGGGGGGCTTAAATGAGCAGTTCTTC. This gives the protein CASSRLAGGLNEQFF.

This chain connects TRBV9 to TRBJ2-7, with D unclear. The V end was cut by 2 bases, the J end by 6 bases, with 12 bases between. Germline values: CDR1 SGDLS, CDR2 YYNGEE. The CDR3 has 13 residues. The CDR3 region is CASSVHPGSEQYF. CDR3 coding DNA: TGTGCCAGCAGCGTGCACCCAGGTAGCGAGCAGTACTTC.

This chain links TRBV7-3 with TRBJ1-1; a possible D gene is TRBD1 (6 bases). Between the trimmed V and J ends, which lost 1 base and 5 bases, there was a span of 11 bases. The CDR3 consists of 14 residues. Per germline, CDR1 SGHTA and CDR2 FQGTGA. CDR3 sequence reads: CASSLIGGATEAFF. CDR3 coding DNA: TGTGCCAGCAGCTTAATCGGGGGGGCAACTGAAGCTTTCTTT.

This chain joins TRBV11-2 and TRBJ1-5, with a possible D match to TRBD1 (6 bases). The CDR3 totals 17 residues. V was clipped by 2 bases and J by 6 bases, with 20 bases between them. Germline V gene lookup returns CDR1 SGHAT and CDR2 FQNNGV. The chain's CDR3 is CASSLRGASGEGQPQHF. The CDR3 bases are TGTGCCAGCAGCTTAAGGGGGGCCTCGGGGGAGGGTCAGCCCCAGCATTTT.

The rearrangement joins TRBV3-1 (or the pseudogene TRBV3-2) to TRBJ1-3; 9 bases are a match to TRBD1. There are 15 residues in the CDR3. Looked up from germline, CDR1 is LGHDT and CDR2 is YNNKEL (reference sequence). The ends lost 8 bases at V and 6 bases at J; junction bases unmatched: 11. Here the CDR3 DNA reads TGTGCCAGCTCCCGGGTGGGACAGGGAGTAAACACCATATATTTT. It is translated as CASSRVGQGVNTIYF.

This chain joins TRBV7-2 and TRBJ1-6, with 7 positions matching TRBD1. After removal of 1 base from V and 7 bases from J, the junction contained 4 bases not matched to a gene. Germline V gene lookup returns CDR1 SGHTA and CDR2 FQGNSA. This CDR3 has 15 residues. CDR3 protein: CASSLGDRRNSPLHF. The CDR3 DNA is TGTGCCAGCAGCTTAGGGGACAGACGAAATTCACCCCTCCACTTT.

The rearrangement uses TRBV6-2 or TRBV6-3 and TRBJ1-4, with D maybe TRBD1 (5 bases). This CDR3 comprises 14 residues. CDR1 and CDR2 (germline): MNHEY, SVGEGT. The V and J ends lost 2 bases and 8 bases respectively, with 12 bases between them. The CDR3 region has the DNA TGTGCCAGCAGTTACCGGGGGAAGAGCGAAAAACTGTTTTTT. The encoded protein is CASSYRGKSEKLFF.

This chain links TRBV28 with TRBJ2-7, with 8 bases identical to TRBD2. Germline CDR1 MDHEN, CDR2 SYDVKM. The CDR3 spans 14 residues. Trimming cost V 8 bases and J 5 bases; bases outside gene matches: 11. CDR3 sequence: CASGPGGNNDEQYF. The CDR3 DNA reads TGTGCCAGCGGCCCGGGAGGGAATAACGACGAGCAGTACTTC.

A single count supports this clone. The V gene is TRBV6-2 or TRBV6-3, the J gene TRBJ1-5; D unresolved. CDR1 and CDR2 from the germline V gene are MNHEY and SVGEGT. The CDR3 runs to 15 residues. Trimming removed 2 bases from V and 2 bases from J, with 10 bases in between. The CDR3 loop reads CASSYRSIGNQPQHF. In nucleotides, the CDR3 is TGTGCCAGCAGTTACCGGTCCATCGGCAATCAGCCCCAGCATTTT.

V usage is TRBV9 and J usage is TRBJ2-5, with a weak D call TRBD1 (5 bases). The CDR3 is 15 amino acids. V gave up 0 bases and J gave up 0 bases, with 9 bases separating them. The V gene's germline CDR1 is SGDLS and CDR2 YYNGEE. As DNA, the CDR3 is TGTGCCAGCAGCGTAGAAAGGACAAACCAAGAGACCCAGTACTTC. Residues: CASSVERTNQETQYF. Filled out from reference TRBV9 and TRBJ2-5, the complete variable domain reads DSGVTQTPKHLITATGQRVTLRCSPRSGDLSVYWYQQSLDQGLQFLIQYYNGEERAKGNILERFSAQQFPDLHSELNLSSLELGDSALYFCASSVERTNQETQYFGPGTRLLVL.

The chain links TRBV6-2 or TRBV6-3 to TRBJ1-6; D is uncertain. This CDR3 region has 17 residues. Germline assignment: CDR1 MNHEY and CDR2 SVGEGT. V lost 3 bases, J lost 0 bases, and 12 bases lay in between. As DNA, the CDR3 is TGTGCCAGCAGTTATCCGGCAGGCCTCTCCTATAATTCACCCCTCCACTTT. Its translation is CASSYPAGLSYNSPLHF.

CDR3 bases: TGTGCCAGCAGTGAGGAGGACAATCAGCCCCAGCATTTT. This translates into CASSEEDNQPQHF. V and J are TRBV27 and TRBJ1-5; D remains unclear. V was trimmed by 5 bases and J by 3 bases, leaving 8 bases between them. CDR3 length: 13 residues. Germline CDR1 is MNHEY and CDR2 is SMNVEV (reference sequence).

The rearrangement links TRBV6-1 to TRBJ2-7; 10 nucleotides agree with TRBD2. V trimming: 0 bases; J trimming: 3 bases; junction bases outside the gene matches: 2. Looked up from germline, CDR1 is MNHNS and CDR2 is SASEGT. The CDR3 consists of 15 residues. The CDR3 loop reads CASSEASGGVYEQYF. In nucleotides, the CDR3 is TGTGCCAGCAGTGAAGCCAGCGGGGGGGTCTACGAGCAGTACTTC.